These 13 T cell receptor beta chains were all obtained from the same sample, sequenced in a study of T-cell memory formation after mild COVID-19. TCRdb processed the 5' RACE reads anew with MiXCR; each CDR3 protein has one entry. This table holds approximately 340,000 distinct CDR3 sequences, 15% found once. Sequencing was done on a sample of PBMCs or a T cell subset sorted from them (not recorded which). Receptors were obtained from a man aged 18 to 29 who had mild COVID-19 (a few samples of this study predate the infection). Cell type and time point are not known.

This clonotype was detected only a few times. The rearrangement links TRBV6-6 to TRBJ1-2; no firm D call. Trimming pared 10 bases from V and 10 bases from J, leaving 22 bases between. This CDR3 comprises 13 residues. Germline lookup yields CDR1 MNHNY and CDR2 SVGAGI (reference sequence). CDR3 region: CAMQEPGSMDYTF. CDR3 sequence (DNA): TGTGCCATGCAAGAACCGGGCTCCATGGACTACACCTTC.

V usage is TRBV15 and J usage is TRBJ2-5; D remains unclear. Germline CDR1 and CDR2: LNHNV and YYDKDF (reference sequence). With 0 bases removed from V and 5 bases from J, the gap between germline ends came to 10 bases. This CDR3 contains 14 residues. For the CDR3, the DNA is TGTGCCACCAGCAGAGATAGGGCAGCCGAGACCCAGTACTTC. Amino acids: CATSRDRAAETQYF.

This clonotype was counted only a few times. V and J are TRBV6-2 or TRBV6-3 and TRBJ1-5, with D unresolved. Germline V gene lookup returns CDR1 MNHEY and CDR2 SVGEGT. The V end was cut by 6 bases, the J end by 8 bases, with 14 bases between. This CDR3 has 13 residues. CDR3 coding DNA: TGTGCCAGCAGCCCATTCAGGTCGGAGCCCCAGCATTTT. This encodes CASSPFRSEPQHF.

The chain combines TRBV5-1 with TRBJ2-5; either TRBD1 or TRBD2 may supply D (6 bases each). The CDR3 has 13 residues. Germline CDR1 SGHRS, CDR2 YFSETQ. Trimming stripped 4 bases from V and 3 bases from J, with 10 bases between. The chain's CDR3 is CASSPGAEETQYF. The CDR3, as DNA: TGCGCCAGCAGCCCGGGGGCAGAAGAGACCCAGTACTTC.

The chain is built from TRBV5-1 and TRBJ2-5, with D uncertain. CDR1 and CDR2 from the germline V gene are SGHRS and YFSETQ. This CDR3 region has 13 residues. Deletions cut 2 bases from V and 1 base from J, with 6 bases between. The CDR3 reads CASSFASQETQYF. The CDR3 DNA reads TGCGCCAGCAGCTTTGCTAGCCAAGAGACCCAGTACTTC.

V and J are TRBV24-1 and TRBJ2-5; TRBD1 or TRBD2 may be the D gene (5 bases each). The germline V gene encodes CDR1 KGHDR and CDR2 SFDVKD. V was clipped by 2 bases and J by 5 bases, with 11 bases between them. This CDR3 region has 14 residues. CDR3 nucleotide sequence: TGTGCCACCAGTGATTCGACCTGGGGGGAGACCCAGTACTTC. It codes for CATSDSTWGETQYF.

The chain couples TRBV14 to TRBJ1-1, with a possible D match to TRBD1 (6 bases). Germline V gives CDR1 SGHDN, CDR2 FVKESK. This CDR3 has 13 amino acids. The ends were cut back, 4 bases at V and 5 bases at J, with 11 bases in the middle. CDR3 region: CASSPPQGTEAFF. CDR3 coding DNA: TGTGCCAGCAGCCCTCCTCAGGGGACTGAAGCTTTCTTT.

The chain carries TRBV12-3 or TRBV12-4 and TRBJ1-1; D not resolved. Trimming stripped 5 bases from V and 3 bases from J, with 13 bases between. This CDR3 comprises 14 residues. CDR3: CASSPRGWHTEAFF. CDR3 coding DNA: TGTGCCAGCAGTCCTAGAGGTTGGCACACTGAAGCTTTCTTT.

This clonotype was picked up a small number of times. V is TRBV12-3 or TRBV12-4 and J is TRBJ2-7, with D perhaps TRBD2 (5 bases). Trimming took off 6 bases at V and 2 bases at J, with 14 bases between the two ends. The CDR3 spans 14 residues. CDR3 sequence: CASRGELVPYEQYF. CDR3 nucleotides: TGTGCCAGCAGGGGAGAGCTAGTACCCTACGAGCAGTACTTC.

The chain links TRBV10-3 to TRBJ2-2; 8 positions match TRBD1. Trimming at V came to 3 bases and at J to 8 bases, leaving 14 bases not matched to a gene. Germline V gene sequence: CDR1 ENHRY, CDR2 SYGVKD. There are 17 residues in the CDR3. This chain's CDR3 is CAISESWQGALGGELFF. The CDR3 DNA is TGTGCCATCAGTGAATCCTGGCAGGGGGCGTTAGGTGGGGAGCTGTTTTTT.

This clonotype has just a few counts. The chain has TRBV24-1 and TRBJ2-1; D perhaps matches TRBD2 (5 bases). V was pared by 5 bases and J by 0 bases, with 13 bases between. This CDR3 has 16 residues. CDR1 KGHDR and CDR2 SFDVKD come from the germline V gene. Here the CDR3 reads CATSGTGESSYNEQFF. The CDR3 DNA is TGTGCCACCAGTGGGACCGGGGAAAGCTCCTACAATGAGCAGTTCTTC.

The chain couples TRBV19 to TRBJ1-1; weak D call: TRBD1 (6 bases). V lost 7 bases to trimming and J lost 6 bases, with 18 bases between them. Per germline, CDR1 LNHDA and CDR2 SQIVND (reference sequence). The CDR3 is 14 residues long. CDR3 in DNA: TGTGCCAGTATCAAGGGGGGGCAGTTTTCTGAAGCTTTCTTT. It encodes CASIKGGQFSEAFF.

This clonotype was detected a few times. The chain combines TRBV11-3 with TRBJ2-1, with 13 bases that match TRBD2. Looked up from germline, CDR1 is SGHNT and CDR2 is YENEEA. After removal of 5 bases from V and 2 bases from J, the junction contained 3 bases not matched to a gene. This CDR3 has 16 residues. Written as DNA, the CDR3 is TGTGCCAGCAGCGGACTAGCGGGGGAGACCTACAATGAGCAGTTCTTC. It codes for CASSGLAGETYNEQFF.